A selection of T cell receptor beta chains follows, all from one sample in a study of T cells after yellow fever vaccination. MiXCR, applied by TCRdb to the 5' RACE reads, yields one record per CDR3 protein. The table has under 300,000 distinct CDR3 sequences, 6% to 7.5% seen once. The sequencing used CD4+ T cells sorted from PBMCs, collected 15 days after the yellow fever booster vaccination. The source of these receptors is a man in his thirties or forties who received the YFV17D yellow fever vaccine. Both conserved end residues are part of each CDR3. The D gene is left open where the match is weak. Expanded clones are given a class, and other clones once, few, many or no size at all.

D,V,size,J,CDR3,DNA
TRBD1,TRBV5-1,NA,TRBJ2-4,CASSLAQGAVGKNIQYF,TGCGCCAGCAGCTTGGCTCAGGGGGCGGTTGGCAAAAACATTCAGTACTTC
TRBD2,TRBV20-1,few,TRBJ2-7,CSANLAGGLSYEQYF,TGCAGTGCTAATCTAGCGGGAGGACTCTCCTACGAGCAGTACTTC
NA,TRBV20-1,many,TRBJ2-5,CSADKVWKTQYF,TGCAGTGCTGACAAGGTTTGGAAGACCCAGTACTTC
TRBD2,TRBV15,many,TRBJ2-4,CATSTGGLAAAKNIQYF,TGTGCCACCAGCACGGGAGGACTAGCGGCCGCCAAAAACATTCAGTACTTC
NA,TRBV5-4,NA,TRBJ2-3,CASSRGATTDTQYF,TGTGCCAGCAGCCGAGGGGCTACCACAGATACGCAGTATTTT
TRBD1,TRBV2,NA,TRBJ1-2,CASSERQGAVYGYTF,TGTGCCAGCAGTGAACGGCAGGGGGCCGTCTATGGCTACACCTTC
NA,TRBV5-6,many,TRBJ2-7,CASSLMEARQYF,TGTGCCAGCAGCTTGATGGAGGCTCGGCAGTACTTC
NA,TRBV9,many,TRBJ2-3,CASSASLSTDTQYF,TGTGCCAGCAGCGCATCTCTAAGCACAGATACGCAGTATTTT
NA,TRBV7-2,few,TRBJ2-5,CASSLVSGRQTQYF,TGTGCCAGCAGCTTAGTGTCTGGCAGGCAGACCCAGTACTTC
NA,TRBV29-1,many,TRBJ2-5,CSAPTQNQETQYF,TGCAGCGCCCCGACACAAAATCAAGAGACCCAGTACTTC
NA,TRBV19,NA,TRBJ2-2,CASMGGWTGELFF,TGTGCCAGTATGGGGGGTTGGACCGGGGAGCTGTTTTTT
NA,TRBV5-1,few,TRBJ2-2,CASSQQGTGELFF,TGCGCCAGCAGCCAACAGGGTACCGGGGAGCTGTTTTTT
TRBD1,TRBV5-1,many,TRBJ2-1,CASGTGEPYNEQFF,TGCGCCAGCGGGACAGGGGAGCCCTACAATGAGCAGTTCTTC
TRBD1,TRBV28,many,TRBJ2-3,CASSSHRGFYTDTQYF,TGTGCCAGCAGTTCTCACAGGGGGTTTTACACAGATACGCAGTATTTT
NA,TRBV18,few,TRBJ2-5,CASSPPSGVQETQYF,TGTGCCAGCTCACCACCTAGCGGAGTCCAAGAGACCCAGTACTTC
TRBD1,TRBV20-1,few,TRBJ2-3,CSARYTGERDTQYF,TGCAGTGCTAGGTATACAGGGGAGAGGGATACGCAGTATTTT
NA,TRBV30,NA,TRBJ2-5,CAWSVRGRPGRESQYF,TGTGCCTGGAGTGTACGGGGCAGACCAGGTCGAGAGAGCCAGTACTTC
TRBD1,TRBV6-2/TRBV6-3,NA,TRBJ2-6,CASSHRTGSILAPSGANVLTF,TGTGCCAGCAGTCACCGGACAGGTTCGATCCTAGCTCCCTCTGGGGCCAACGTCCTGACTTTC
NA,TRBV18,NA,TRBJ1-1,CASSPMDGGTEAFF,TGTGCCAGCTCACCTATGGATGGGGGGACTGAAGCTTTCTTT
TRBD1,TRBV15,many,TRBJ1-1,CATSSSQGLNTEAFF,TGTGCCACCAGCAGTTCACAGGGGTTGAACACTGAAGCTTTCTTT
TRBD2,TRBV11-1,few,TRBJ2-1,CASSLLRVGTSGFGNEQFF,TGTGCCAGCAGCCTACTTCGGGTTGGGACTAGCGGGTTTGGGAATGAGCAGTTCTTC